This TCR beta chain was recorded in a study of siplizumab effects on memory and regulatory T cells. The germline CDR1 and CDR2 sequences are MNHEY and SMNVEV (reference sequence). Trimming took off 3 bases at V and 0 bases at J, with 11 bases between the two ends. This CDR3 has 15 residues. It was at 37°C and for five to seven days that the mixed lymphocyte reaction cells were cocultured. Investigators stained responder PBMCs with CFSE and stimulator PBMCs with Violet Dye, then mixed them 1:1. This clone was counted between two and nine times. The target antigen is unknown. Study results and caveats: Tregs that proliferated in siplizumab cultures did not have their suppressive function confirmed.

Measured with immunoSEQ multiplex PCR; TCRdb has only the in-frame clones, and not every one. This table has roughly 10,000 clones, around 40% appearing once. What was sequenced was CFSE-low (dividing) CD8+ T cells sorted from an allogeneic mixed lymphocyte reaction. V usage is TRBV27 and J usage is TRBJ1-2, with D unclear. The TCR sequence derives from a human donor in good health; the cells came from an allogeneic mixed lymphocyte reaction. CDR3: CASSLAGNPNYGYTF. The DNA of the CDR3 is TGTGCCAGCAGTTTGGCGGGCAACCCTAACTATGGCTACACCTTC.